The rows below give T cell receptor beta chains drawn from one sample of a study of tumor-infiltrating lymphocytes in localized non-small cell lung cancer. Repertoires were generated with immunoSEQ multiplex PCR, while TCRdb's copy carries only in-frame clones and drops some. The sample comprises about 14,000 clones, around 68% of which are singletons, and approximately 9% rests with the top ten. The sequenced sample consisted of uninvolved lung tissue not adjacent to the tumor. The receptors here all came from a human donor with non-small cell lung cancer. Each CDR3 is given with its conserved first and last residue. Fields, in order: D gene, V gene, J gene, clone size, CDR3 length, CDR3 DNA, CDR3 protein. A D gene is named only where the DNA matches it firmly. A clone size is listed for some rows: how often the clone was seen (once, few, many), or a class if it is expanded.

d_call: TRBD1
v_call: TRBV28
j_call: TRBJ2-6
clone_size: -
cdr3_length: 16
cdr3_nt: TGTGCCAGCAGGGGACAGGCTAGCTCTGGGGCCAACGTCCTGACTTTC
cdr3_aa: CASRGQASSGANVLTF

d_call: -
v_call: TRBV13
j_call: TRBJ2-2
clone_size: -
cdr3_length: 15
cdr3_nt: TGTGCCAGCAGCCCTAGGGGGGGGAACACCGGGGAGCTGTTTTTT
cdr3_aa: CASSPRGGNTGELFF

d_call: TRBD1
v_call: TRBV7-2
j_call: TRBJ1-5
clone_size: few
cdr3_length: 15
cdr3_nt: TGTGCCAGCAGCCTCGAGACAGGGAGGAATCAGCCCCAGCATTTT
cdr3_aa: CASSLETGRNQPQHF

d_call: -
v_call: TRBV28
j_call: TRBJ2-1
clone_size: -
cdr3_length: 15
cdr3_nt: TGTGCCAGCAGGACTCCGGGACTCTCCCACAATGAGCAGTTCTTC
cdr3_aa: CASRTPGLSHNEQFF

d_call: TRBD2
v_call: TRBV7-2
j_call: TRBJ2-7
clone_size: -
cdr3_length: 16
cdr3_nt: TGTGCCAGCAGCTTATTTGGACTAGCGGGCCGTCGCGAGCAGTACTTC
cdr3_aa: CASSLFGLAGRREQYF

d_call: -
v_call: TRBV27
j_call: TRBJ2-1
clone_size: -
cdr3_length: 13
cdr3_nt: TGTGCCAGCAGTTTCCTCGCCCGGGGTGAGCAGTTCTTC
cdr3_aa: CASSFLARGEQFF

d_call: -
v_call: TRBV14
j_call: TRBJ1-2
clone_size: -
cdr3_length: 15
cdr3_nt: TGTGCCAGCAGCCAAGATTACGGACACTACTATGGCTACACCTTC
cdr3_aa: CASSQDYGHYYGYTF

d_call: -
v_call: TRBV2
j_call: TRBJ1-3
clone_size: -
cdr3_length: 14
cdr3_nt: TGTGCCAGCAGTGACAGGGCCTCTGGAAACACCATATATTTT
cdr3_aa: CASSDRASGNTIYF

d_call: TRBD2
v_call: TRBV4-2
j_call: TRBJ2-7
clone_size: -
cdr3_length: 18
cdr3_nt: TGTGCCAGCAGCCAAGATTTTGGGACTAGCGGGAGGTATTACGAGCAGTACTTC
cdr3_aa: CASSQDFGTSGRYYEQYF

d_call: TRBD1
v_call: TRBV6-6
j_call: TRBJ1-1
clone_size: -
cdr3_length: 12
cdr3_nt: TGTGCCAGCAGCCGTCCTAGACAGGGAGCTTTCTTT
cdr3_aa: CASSRPRQGAFF

d_call: -
v_call: TRBV6-5
j_call: TRBJ1-2
clone_size: -
cdr3_length: 12
cdr3_nt: TGTGCCAGCGGCTACCCTAACTATGGCTACACCTTC
cdr3_aa: CASGYPNYGYTF

d_call: TRBD1
v_call: TRBV7-9
j_call: TRBJ1-5
clone_size: -
cdr3_length: 18
cdr3_nt: TGTGCCAGCAGGGCCCCCGACAGGGGGAAATATAGCAATCAGCCCCAGCATTTT
cdr3_aa: CASRAPDRGKYSNQPQHF

d_call: -
v_call: TRBV2
j_call: TRBJ1-2
clone_size: few
cdr3_length: 13
cdr3_nt: TGTGCCAGCAGTGAAGAGGGGGTGGGTGGCTACACCTTC
cdr3_aa: CASSEEGVGGYTF

d_call: TRBD2
v_call: TRBV4-3
j_call: TRBJ2-7
clone_size: -
cdr3_length: 17
cdr3_nt: TGCGCCAGCAGCCAAGTGTATTCCGGGAGGGTTCCCCACGAGCAGTACTTC
cdr3_aa: CASSQVYSGRVPHEQYF

d_call: TRBD1
v_call: TRBV28
j_call: TRBJ2-7
clone_size: -
cdr3_length: 18
cdr3_nt: TGTGCCAGCAGTGACATCCGGGACAGGGGCGACTCCGCCTACGAGCAGTACTTC
cdr3_aa: CASSDIRDRGDSAYEQYF

d_call: -
v_call: TRBV4-3
j_call: TRBJ1-4
clone_size: -
cdr3_length: 15
cdr3_nt: TGCGCCAGCAGCCACAGAGCCCGGTTTAATGAAAAACTGTTTTTT
cdr3_aa: CASSHRARFNEKLFF

d_call: TRBD2
v_call: TRBV28
j_call: TRBJ2-2
clone_size: -
cdr3_length: 16
cdr3_nt: TGTGCCAGCAGTTTTCTCTCAGCGGGAGTCACCGGGGAGCTGTTTTTT
cdr3_aa: CASSFLSAGVTGELFF

d_call: TRBD1
v_call: TRBV5-4
j_call: TRBJ2-2
clone_size: once
cdr3_length: 15
cdr3_nt: TGTGCCAGCAGCTCCGGGACAGGGGGCACCGGGGAGCTGTTTTTT
cdr3_aa: CASSSGTGGTGELFF

d_call: -
v_call: TRBV6-6
j_call: TRBJ1-5
clone_size: -
cdr3_length: 15
cdr3_nt: TGTGCCAGCACCTCGCGGGACGTTAGCAATCAGCCCCAGCATTTT
cdr3_aa: CASTSRDVSNQPQHF

d_call: -
v_call: TRBV29-1
j_call: TRBJ1-2
clone_size: -
cdr3_length: 11
cdr3_nt: TGCAGCGTTGACAGGGAACATGGCTACACCTTC
cdr3_aa: CSVDREHGYTF

d_call: -
v_call: TRBV28
j_call: TRBJ1-4
clone_size: -
cdr3_length: 13
cdr3_nt: TGTGCCAGCAGCCTATGGACAGTTGAAAAACTGTTTTTT
cdr3_aa: CASSLWTVEKLFF

d_call: -
v_call: TRBV11-3
j_call: TRBJ1-1
clone_size: medium-sized
cdr3_length: 14
cdr3_nt: TGTGCCAGCAGCTTATCGGGGGTGAACACTGAAGCTTTCTTT
cdr3_aa: CASSLSGVNTEAFF

d_call: TRBD2
v_call: TRBV7-3
j_call: TRBJ2-3
clone_size: -
cdr3_length: 14
cdr3_nt: TGTGCCAGCAGCCGTAGCGGGCCCACAGATACGCAGTATTTT
cdr3_aa: CASSRSGPTDTQYF

d_call: TRBD1
v_call: TRBV28
j_call: TRBJ1-1
clone_size: -
cdr3_length: 16
cdr3_nt: TGTGCCAGCAACACGCTCGGGGACAGGTATGACACTGAAGCTTTCTTT
cdr3_aa: CASNTLGDRYDTEAFF

d_call: TRBD2
v_call: TRBV11-2
j_call: TRBJ2-1
clone_size: -
cdr3_length: 15
cdr3_nt: TGTGCCAGCAGCCCGTTGGGCGGGAGAGAAAATGAGCAGTTCTTC
cdr3_aa: CASSPLGGRENEQFF

d_call: TRBD2
v_call: TRBV5-1
j_call: TRBJ2-3
clone_size: -
cdr3_length: 14
cdr3_nt: TGCGCCAGCAGCTTGGATAGCGGGAGAGATACGCAGTATTTT
cdr3_aa: CASSLDSGRDTQYF

d_call: -
v_call: TRBV5-4
j_call: TRBJ2-5
clone_size: -
cdr3_length: 17
cdr3_nt: TGTGCCAGCAGCTTCCGTCTGTCTAGCGATTTCCAAGAGACCCAGTACTTC
cdr3_aa: CASSFRLSSDFQETQYF

d_call: -
v_call: TRBV7-2
j_call: TRBJ1-3
clone_size: once
cdr3_length: 15
cdr3_nt: TGTGCCAGCAGCTTATACCAGAGCTCTGGAAACACCATATATTTT
cdr3_aa: CASSLYQSSGNTIYF

d_call: -
v_call: TRBV30
j_call: TRBJ1-5
clone_size: -
cdr3_length: 12
cdr3_nt: TGTGCCTGGAGTGGAACAAATCAGCCCCAGCATTTT
cdr3_aa: CAWSGTNQPQHF

d_call: TRBD1
v_call: TRBV11-2
j_call: TRBJ1-2
clone_size: -
cdr3_length: 15
cdr3_nt: TGTGCCAGCAGCTCATCCCGGACAGGGATCTATGGCTACACCTTC
cdr3_aa: CASSSSRTGIYGYTF

d_call: TRBD2
v_call: TRBV11-2
j_call: TRBJ2-2
clone_size: large
cdr3_length: 17
cdr3_nt: TGTGCCAGCAGCACAGTTACTAGCGGGAGGAACACCGGGGAGCTGTTTTTT
cdr3_aa: CASSTVTSGRNTGELFF

d_call: -
v_call: TRBV19
j_call: TRBJ2-6
clone_size: -
cdr3_length: 13
cdr3_nt: TGTGCCAGTAGTATGATGACAGTCAACGTCCTGACTTTC
cdr3_aa: CASSMMTVNVLTF

d_call: -
v_call: TRBV2
j_call: TRBJ2-1
clone_size: -
cdr3_length: 14
cdr3_nt: TGTGCCAGCAGTGCTCAAGGTAGCTCCCTTGCGCAGTTCTTC
cdr3_aa: CASSAQGSSLAQFF

d_call: -
v_call: TRBV5-4
j_call: TRBJ1-6
clone_size: -
cdr3_length: 15
cdr3_nt: TGTGCCAGCAGCTTGGTCGGATCCTATAATTCACCCCTCCACTTT
cdr3_aa: CASSLVGSYNSPLHF

d_call: -
v_call: TRBV4-2
j_call: TRBJ2-3
clone_size: -
cdr3_length: 15
cdr3_nt: TGTGCCAGCAGCCAGAAACTGTCTAGCACAGATACGCAGTATTTT
cdr3_aa: CASSQKLSSTDTQYF

d_call: TRBD2
v_call: TRBV4-1
j_call: TRBJ2-1
clone_size: -
cdr3_length: 21
cdr3_nt: TGCGCCAGCAGCCAAGATCAACTAGCGGGAGTGATCCCCCCCTTTTACAATGAGCAGTTCTTC
cdr3_aa: CASSQDQLAGVIPPFYNEQFF

d_call: -
v_call: TRBV14
j_call: TRBJ1-2
clone_size: -
cdr3_length: 14
cdr3_nt: TGTGCCAGCAGCCAAGATTACAGAAACTATGGCTACACCTTC
cdr3_aa: CASSQDYRNYGYTF

d_call: -
v_call: TRBV28
j_call: TRBJ1-2
clone_size: -
cdr3_length: 14
cdr3_nt: TGTGCCAGCAGTGGAAGCAAGGAACACTATGGCTACACCTTC
cdr3_aa: CASSGSKEHYGYTF

d_call: -
v_call: TRBV2
j_call: TRBJ1-3
clone_size: -
cdr3_length: 13
cdr3_nt: TGTGCCAGCAGGCAGATCTCTGGAAACACCATATATTTT
cdr3_aa: CASRQISGNTIYF

d_call: -
v_call: TRBV27
j_call: TRBJ2-3
clone_size: -
cdr3_length: 14
cdr3_nt: TGTGCCAGCAGTTTATCCCCGACGGTGAGAACGCAGTATTTT
cdr3_aa: CASSLSPTVRTQYF

d_call: -
v_call: TRBV7-2
j_call: TRBJ2-3
clone_size: few
cdr3_length: 15
cdr3_nt: TGTGCCAGCAGCTGGGGAGCGGCTAGCACAGATACGCAGTATTTT
cdr3_aa: CASSWGAASTDTQYF

d_call: -
v_call: TRBV4-3
j_call: TRBJ2-2
clone_size: -
cdr3_length: 15
cdr3_nt: TGCGCCAGCAGCCAAGAACACGGAGCTACCGGGGAGCTGTTTTTT
cdr3_aa: CASSQEHGATGELFF

d_call: TRBD2
v_call: TRBV6-5
j_call: TRBJ2-7
clone_size: few
cdr3_length: 15
cdr3_nt: TGTGCCAGCAGTTCACTAGCGGGAGGTGACTACGAGCAGTACTTC
cdr3_aa: CASSSLAGGDYEQYF

d_call: -
v_call: TRBV28
j_call: TRBJ2-7
clone_size: -
cdr3_length: 14
cdr3_nt: TGTGCCAGCAGGAACGGTGTCTATTCCTACGAGCAGTACTTC
cdr3_aa: CASRNGVYSYEQYF

d_call: -
v_call: TRBV2
j_call: TRBJ2-7
clone_size: few
cdr3_length: 13
cdr3_nt: TGTGCCAGCAGTGGGGCAGTTACCTACGAGCAGTACTTC
cdr3_aa: CASSGAVTYEQYF

d_call: -
v_call: TRBV4-2
j_call: TRBJ1-3
clone_size: -
cdr3_length: 17
cdr3_nt: TGTGCCAGCAGCCAAGTGGCAACGGGGTACTCTGGAAACACCATATATTTT
cdr3_aa: CASSQVATGYSGNTIYF

d_call: TRBD1
v_call: TRBV29-1
j_call: TRBJ2-5
clone_size: once
cdr3_length: 12
cdr3_nt: TGCAGCGTTTGGGACAGTCAAGAGACCCAGTACTTC
cdr3_aa: CSVWDSQETQYF

d_call: -
v_call: TRBV19
j_call: TRBJ2-7
clone_size: once
cdr3_length: 15
cdr3_nt: TGTGCCAGTAGTATAGATTCCCAGGGGATGTACGAGCAGTACTTC
cdr3_aa: CASSIDSQGMYEQYF

d_call: -
v_call: TRBV7-8
j_call: TRBJ2-1
clone_size: -
cdr3_length: 17
cdr3_nt: TGTGCCAGCAGCTTAGGATTAGCGGAGGGCCCTATGGATGAGCAGTTCTTC
cdr3_aa: CASSLGLAEGPMDEQFF

d_call: TRBD2
v_call: TRBV29-1
j_call: TRBJ2-1
clone_size: -
cdr3_length: 14
cdr3_nt: TGCAGCGTCCAGCCACTAGCGGAGCTCAATGAGCAGTTCTTC
cdr3_aa: CSVQPLAELNEQFF

d_call: -
v_call: TRBV11-3
j_call: TRBJ2-1
clone_size: -
cdr3_length: 13
cdr3_nt: TGTGCCAGCAGCTTAGGCGCAAACAATGAGCAGTTCTTC
cdr3_aa: CASSLGANNEQFF